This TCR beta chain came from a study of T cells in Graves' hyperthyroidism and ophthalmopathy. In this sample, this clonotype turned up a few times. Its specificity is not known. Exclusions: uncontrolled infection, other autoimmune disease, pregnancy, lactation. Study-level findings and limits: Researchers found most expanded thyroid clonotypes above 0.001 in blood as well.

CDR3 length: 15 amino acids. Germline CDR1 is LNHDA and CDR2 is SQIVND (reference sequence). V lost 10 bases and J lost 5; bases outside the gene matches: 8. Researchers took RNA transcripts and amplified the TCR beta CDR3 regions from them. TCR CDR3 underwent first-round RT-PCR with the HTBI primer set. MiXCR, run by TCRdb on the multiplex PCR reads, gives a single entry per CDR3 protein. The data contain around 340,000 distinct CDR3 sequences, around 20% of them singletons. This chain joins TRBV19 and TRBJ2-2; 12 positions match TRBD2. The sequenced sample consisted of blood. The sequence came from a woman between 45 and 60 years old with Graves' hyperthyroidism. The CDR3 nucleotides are TGTGCCACCTCCCGGACTAGCGGGACAACCGGGGAGCTGTTTTTT. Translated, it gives CATSRTSGTTGELFF. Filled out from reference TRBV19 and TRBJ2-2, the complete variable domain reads DGGITQSPKYLFRKEGQNVTLSCEQNLNHDAMYWYRQDPGQGLRLIYYSQIVNDFQKGDIAEGYSVSREKKESFPLTVTSAQKNPTAFYLCATSRTSGTTGELFFGEGSRLTVL.